A single sample is the source of the 25 T cell receptor beta chains below, sequenced in a study of T cell repertoires in cytomegalovirus infection (dated by TCRdb to about 2019). These TCRs' antigens remain unknown. Sample treatment or condition, as interpreted from the label and publication: in vitro stimulation with specific CMV peptide epitopes to enrich CMV-specific T cells. The instrument given in TCRdb is Illumina HiSeq 1500. The raw public data were reprocessed by TCRdb itself: fastp quality trimming at Q25, MiXCR clonotype calling, in-frame beta chains only. CDR3 protein duplicates are merged, each entry listing the most common genes and DNA. The sample contains about 160,000 distinct CDR3 sequences, roughly a fifth of them found a single time. The leading ten clones occupy 20% to 30% of the sample. The input for sequencing was CD8+ T cells from cultured PBMCs, taken from culture after CMV antigen stimulation. Every receptor here comes from a human donor in good health (CMV status not recorded). Some clones in this sample may be carry-over from other donors' samples.

This chain connects TRBV10-3 to TRBJ2-5; tentatively, D is TRBD1 (5 bases). V was pared by 7 bases and J by 3 bases, with 9 bases between. This CDR3 is built from 12 residues. CDR1 is ENHRY and CDR2 is SYGVKD in the germline V gene. The CDR3 DNA sequence: TGTGCCATCATGGGCAGGGAAGAGACCCAGTACTTC. Its translation: CAIMGREETQYF.

V and J are TRBV25-1 and TRBJ2-2, with D maybe TRBD1 (6 bases). The CDR3 has 15 amino acids. The V gene's germline CDR1 is MGHDK and CDR2 SYGVNS. V was cut by 2 bases and J by 1 base, with 8 bases left in between. Here the CDR3 reads CASSEGTWNTGELFF. Written as DNA, the CDR3 is TGTGCCAGCAGTGAAGGGACATGGAACACCGGGGAGCTGTTTTTT.

This clonotype has more than one count but fewer than ten. This chain links TRBV7-9 with TRBJ1-5; 7 bases match TRBD1. Trimming removed 5 bases from V and 4 bases from J; junction bases left unmatched: 8. The germline gives CDR1 SEHNR, CDR2 FQNEAQ (reference sequence). This CDR3 has 15 residues. The CDR3 spells CASSDTGQLNQPQHF. CDR3 DNA sequence: TGTGCCAGCAGCGATACGGGACAGCTTAATCAGCCCCAGCATTTT.

The chain recombines TRBV12-5 with TRBJ2-5; possibly TRBD1 or TRBD2 for D (5 bases each). Per germline, CDR1 LGHNT and CDR2 FRNRAP. The CDR3 contains 16 residues. With 3 bases removed from V and 2 bases from J, the gap between germline ends came to 16 bases. The CDR3 protein is CASGLMVPGTQETQYF. CDR3 bases: TGTGCTAGTGGTTTAATGGTCCCCGGGACGCAAGAGACCCAGTACTTC.

CDR3 sequence (DNA): TGTGCCAGCACCCCCGACCCTCCCGAGCAGTACTTC. Translating gives CASTPDPPEQYF. The rearrangement joins TRBV12-3 or TRBV12-4 to TRBJ2-7; D unclear. This CDR3 region has 12 residues. V dropped 7 bases and J dropped 6 bases, with 13 bases sitting between them.

J is TRBJ1-1 and V is TRBV6-2 or TRBV6-3; D uncertain. V dropped 4 bases and J dropped 0 bases, with 6 bases sitting between them. The CDR3 extends over 13 amino acids. The V gene's germline CDR1 is MNHEY and CDR2 SVGEGT. The CDR3 reads CASSSSMNTEAFF. DNA for the CDR3: TGTGCCAGCAGTTCTTCTATGAACACTGAAGCTTTCTTT.

The chain recombines TRBV4-1 with TRBJ1-6; no definite D call. Germline-derived CDR1 and CDR2 are MGHRA and YSYEKL. The CDR3 extends over 13 amino acids. Trimming removed 1 base from V and 6 bases from J, with 4 bases in between. Here the CDR3 DNA reads TGCGCCAGCAGCCAAGCGAGTAATTCACCCCTCCACTTT. It codes for CASSQASNSPLHF.

CDR3 loop: CASGRRSGGSLKETQYF. CDR3 in DNA: TGTGCCAGCGGGCGGCGTAGCGGGGGGTCATTAAAAGAGACCCAGTACTTC. J is TRBJ2-5 and V is TRBV7-2; 10 bases line up with TRBD2. The junction had 15 bases not matched to a gene; V was cut back by 8 bases and J by 3 bases. The CDR3 length is 17 residues. Germline V gene lookup returns CDR1 SGHTA and CDR2 FQGNSA.

This clonotype was seen a few times. The J gene is TRBJ2-1, the V gene TRBV12-3 or TRBV12-4, with TRBD2 identical over 8 bases. V was clipped by 7 bases and J by 3 bases; unmatched bases: 8. The CDR3 extends over 15 amino acids. The CDR3 DNA reads as TGTGCCAGCACTCCGGGACTAGAGATCTACAATGAGCAGTTCTTC. This translates into CASTPGLEIYNEQFF.

This clonotype has just a few counts. This sequence joins TRBV7-2 and TRBJ1-4, with TRBD1 as a possible D gene (5 bases). Trimming took 5 bases from V and 3 from J, leaving 10 bases between them. The CDR3 is made up of 14 amino acids. Germline CDR1 SGHTA, CDR2 FQGNSA. The chain's CDR3 is CASSLTVSNEKLFF. CDR3 DNA: TGTGCCAGCAGCCTGACAGTTTCTAATGAAAAACTGTTTTTT.

V gene TRBV7-2 combines with J gene TRBJ2-2; 11 nucleotides align to TRBD2. CDR3 length: 16 residues. Trimming removed 5 bases from V and 3 bases from J; junction bases left unmatched: 5. Germline values: CDR1 SGHTA, CDR2 FQGNSA. The DNA of the CDR3 is TGTGCCAGCAGCCCAGGGACTAGCGGAGACACCGGGGAGCTGTTTTTT. Translation: CASSPGTSGDTGELFF.

This clonotype has at least ten counts. The chain joins TRBV6-5 to TRBJ1-1, with D perhaps matching TRBD1 (6 bases). The ends were cut back, 5 bases at V and 1 base at J, with 14 bases in the middle. The CDR3 length is 15 residues. In germline, CDR1 is MNHEY, CDR2 SVGAGI. Written as DNA, the CDR3 is TGTGCCAGCAGTCCCCCCCACAGGGCGAACACTGAAGCTTTCTTT. Translating it yields CASSPPHRANTEAFF.

The V call is TRBV7-9, the J call TRBJ2-1; possible D gene TRBD2, 6 bases. V was trimmed by 3 bases and J by 4 bases, leaving 13 bases between them. Germline V gene data show CDR1 as SEHNR and CDR2 as FQNEAQ (reference sequence). This CDR3 is built from 15 residues. The CDR3 loop reads CASSLSYGRYNEQFF. The CDR3 coding sequence is TGTGCCAGCAGCTTGTCCTATGGGAGGTACAATGAGCAGTTCTTC.

V and J are TRBV4-1 and TRBJ2-7; D gene unclear. The CDR3 runs 12 residues. Germline V gene sequence: CDR1 MGHRA, CDR2 YSYEKL. Trimming left V 5 bases short and J 5 bases short, with 10 bases between. CDR3 region: CASSYPSDEQYF. CDR3 nucleotide sequence: TGCGCCAGCAGCTACCCCTCGGACGAGCAGTACTTC.

This clonotype was seen ten or more times. The chain employs TRBV4-1 and TRBJ2-7, with TRBD2 identical over 7 bases. The CDR3 runs 16 residues. Losses at the gene ends were 3 bases for V and 2 bases for J; bases not matched to a gene: 10. CDR1 is MGHRA, CDR2 YSYEKL, per germline. The CDR3 spells CASSQEPSGDTYEQYF. The CDR3 DNA is TGCGCCAGCAGCCAGGAACCTAGCGGTGACACCTACGAGCAGTACTTC.

The chain couples TRBV7-9 to TRBJ1-6; D is perhaps TRBD1 (6 bases). The CDR3 runs 18 residues. Trimming cost V 4 bases and J 10 bases, with 26 bases left between them. Germline V CDR1 and CDR2: SEHNR, FQNEAQ (reference sequence). Here the CDR3 DNA reads TGTGCCAGCAGCTCACCCCGCGGGGCAGGGGAAGGCAGATCACCCCTCCACTTT. It encodes CASSSPRGAGEGRSPLHF.

The sample holds a few counts of this clonotype. The V call is TRBV7-6, the J call TRBJ2-7; perhaps TRBD2 as D (5 bases). Trimming removed 3 bases at V and 5 bases at J, with 11 bases between. Germline CDR1 SGHVS, CDR2 FNYEAQ. The CDR3 extends over 13 amino acids. This chain's CDR3 is CASSFRRSDEQYF. CDR3 nucleotides: TGTGCCAGCAGCTTTAGGCGTAGCGACGAGCAGTACTTC. Drawing the rest from reference TRBV7-6 and TRBJ2-7, the complete variable domain is GAGVSQSPRYKVTKRGQDVALRCDPISGHVSLYWYRQALGQGPEFLTYFNYEAQQDKSGLPNDRFSAERPEGSISTLTIQRTEQRDSAMYRCASSFRRSDEQYFGPGTRLTVT.

J is TRBJ1-4 and V is TRBV7-9; 7 bases are shared with TRBD1. The V gene's germline CDR1 is SEHNR and CDR2 FQNEAQ (reference sequence). This CDR3 contains 16 residues. With V trimmed by 4 bases and J by 3 bases, 8 bases remained unmatched. In DNA, the CDR3 is TGTGCCAGCAGCTCCACCCGACAGGGACCTAATGAAAAACTGTTTTTT. Translated, it gives CASSSTRQGPNEKLFF.

This clonotype came up a few times. V and J are TRBV4-1 and TRBJ1-1; D call uncertain. The CDR3 has 18 amino acids. Trimming removed 0 bases at V and 1 base at J, with 18 bases between. The germline CDR1 and CDR2 sequences are MGHRA and YSYEKL. The CDR3 loop is CASSQEGSGPKANTEAFF. CDR3 nucleotide sequence: TGCGCCAGCAGCCAAGAAGGATCAGGACCCAAAGCGAACACTGAAGCTTTCTTT.

The CDR3 region is CSARHFGRGPGGETQYF. In DNA, the CDR3 is TGCAGTGCTAGACACTTCGGGCGCGGGCCTGGGGGAGAGACCCAGTACTTC. The chain employs TRBV20-1 and TRBJ2-5; D may be TRBD1 or TRBD2 (5 bases each). Trimming removed 2 bases from V and 4 bases from J, with 23 bases in between. Looked up from germline, CDR1 is DFQATT and CDR2 is SNEGSKA (reference sequence). The CDR3 runs to 17 residues.

This chain connects TRBV12-3 or TRBV12-4 to TRBJ1-5, with TRBD1 identical over 10 bases. The CDR3 length is 19 residues. Trimming cost V 9 bases and J 3 bases; bases outside gene matches: 20. CDR3 residues: CASTESLYPGQGNNQPQHF. CDR3 nucleotide sequence: TGTGCCAGTACTGAATCCCTCTATCCGGGACAGGGGAACAATCAGCCCCAGCATTTT.

The chain has TRBV6-2 or TRBV6-3 and TRBJ2-5; 9 nucleotides align to TRBD1. This CDR3 contains 15 residues. Germline V gene sequence: CDR1 MNHEY, CDR2 SVGEGT. The V and J ends lost 7 bases and 1 base, in that order; junction bases with no gene match: 7. The CDR3 bases are TGTGCCAGCACCCCGGACAGGGGTATCCAAGAGACCCAGTACTTC. Protein product: CASTPDRGIQETQYF.

The J gene is TRBJ1-4, the V gene TRBV7-9; TRBD1 matches 10 bases. V lost 5 bases, J lost 5 bases, and 5 bases stayed unmatched. Germline CDR1 SEHNR, CDR2 FQNEAQ (reference sequence). This CDR3 is built from 15 residues. In nucleotides, the CDR3 is TGTGCCAGCAGCCCTCCGGGACAGGGGAATGAAAAACTGTTTTTT. It yields the protein CASSPPGQGNEKLFF.

The chain recombines TRBV7-2 with TRBJ2-1, with 7 bases aligning to TRBD1. The CDR3 has 15 amino acids. Germline CDR1 is SGHTA and CDR2 is FQGNSA. The V segment lost 2 bases and the J segment 2 bases; nucleotides outside the gene matches: 3. The CDR3: CASSLPGTAYNEQFF. DNA for the CDR3: TGTGCCAGCAGCTTACCCGGGACAGCCTACAATGAGCAGTTCTTC. Together with reference TRBV7-2 and TRBJ2-1, the CDR3 gives the full variable domain: GAGVSQSPSNKVTEKGKDVELRCDPISGHTALYWYRQSLGQGLEFLIYFQGNSAPDKSGLPSDRFSAERTGGSVSTLTIQRTQQEDSAVYLCASSLPGTAYNEQFFGPGTRLTVL.

J is TRBJ1-1 and V is TRBV10-2; no definite D call. CDR3 size: 11 residues. The germline gives CDR1 WSHSY, CDR2 SAAADI. V was trimmed by 4 bases and J by 6 bases, leaving 6 bases between them. The CDR3 spells CASSVQSEAFF. The CDR3 DNA reads TGCGCCAGCAGTGTACAGTCTGAAGCTTTCTTT.